A single sample gave rise to the 15 T cell receptor beta chains below, sequenced in a study of cytomegalovirus exposure and HLA in healthy donors. Using immunoSEQ multiplex PCR, the repertoire was profiled, and TCRdb retains in-frame clones only, with some absent. The repertoire has about 180,000 clones, approximately 81% of them found once; the top ten carry around a sixth. What was sequenced was PBMCs. The source of these receptors is a man aged 18-30 years in good health and CMV-seropositive.

The gene calls are TRBV27 and TRBJ2-5; 9 bases are a match to TRBD2. V shed 3 bases, J shed 4 bases, and the junction held 3 bases outside the gene matches. Germline V gene sequence: CDR1 MNHEY, CDR2 SMNVEV (reference sequence). The CDR3 sequence is 14 residues long. CDR3 sequence (DNA): TGTGCCAGCAGTTTCTCGCGGGGGGGAGAGACCCAGTACTTC. Translation: CASSFSRGGETQYF.

This clone turned up a few times. The chain has TRBV7-9 and TRBJ2-7; TRBD1 matches at 9 bases. Losses at the gene ends were 4 bases for V and 5 bases for J; bases not matched to a gene: 6. CDR3 length: 14 amino acids. The germline gives CDR1 SEHNR, CDR2 FQNEAQ (reference sequence). CDR3: CASSSDRGKNEQYF. In DNA form, the CDR3 reads TGTGCCAGCAGCTCAGACAGGGGGAAGAACGAGCAGTACTTC.

Relative to its sample, this clone is medium-sized (0.01 to 0.1%). The chain carries TRBV4-2 and TRBJ2-2; 9 bases match TRBD1. The ends lost 1 base at V and 3 bases at J; junction bases unmatched: 0. The germline CDR1 and CDR2 sequences are LGHNA and YNFKEQ. This CDR3 has 15 residues. The chain's CDR3 is CASSQGQGDTGELFF. The CDR3 coding sequence is TGTGCCAGCAGCCAAGGACAGGGGGACACCGGGGAGCTGTTTTTT.

This chain uses TRBV5-6 with TRBJ2-3, with TRBD2 identical over 8 bases. Germline V gene lookup returns CDR1 SGHDT and CDR2 YYEEEE. The CDR3 is 14 residues long. V dropped 2 bases and J dropped 6; count of bases not matched to a gene: 5. The CDR3 bases are TGTGCCAGCAGCTTCAGCGGGAGAGGTGATACGCAGTATTTT. Protein sequence: CASSFSGRGDTQYF.

V is TRBV18 and J is TRBJ2-2, with TRBD1 as a possible D gene (6 bases). Germline lookup yields CDR1 KGHSH and CDR2 LQKENI. Trimming stripped 6 bases from V and 0 bases from J, with 14 bases between. The CDR3 is 16 residues long. For the CDR3, the DNA is TGTGCCAGCTCGCCTCGGACAGTTACGAACACCGGGGAGCTGTTTTTT. Its protein product is CASSPRTVTNTGELFF.

The chain uses TRBV5-1 and TRBJ2-3; 10 nucleotides line up with TRBD2. CDR1 is SGHRS, CDR2 YFSETQ, per germline. This CDR3 contains 17 residues. V lost 1 base to trimming and J lost 7 bases; unmatched junction nucleotides: 12. The CDR3 DNA is TGCGCCAGCAGCTTGTCTGCTAGCGGGGGCCTCATGAATACGCAGTATTTT. Translated, it gives CASSLSASGGLMNTQYF.

The DNA for the CDR3 is TGTGCCAGCAGCCTGACTCCCGGGGGGCCAAATCAGCCCCAGCATTTT. Its protein product is CASSLTPGGPNQPQHF. The V and J genes are TRBV7-2 and TRBJ1-5; maybe TRBD1 (6 bases). This CDR3 is 16 amino acids long. The germline CDR1 and CDR2 sequences are SGHTA and FQGNSA. V dropped 5 bases and J dropped 4 bases, with 18 bases sitting between them.

The chain recombines TRBV27 with TRBJ1-2, with D maybe TRBD1 (5 bases). CDR3 length: 13 amino acids. From germline, CDR1 is MNHEY and CDR2 SMNVEV (reference sequence). The ends were cut back, 10 bases at V and 5 bases at J, with 17 bases in the middle. Here the CDR3 DNA reads TGTGCCACCACTCCTAGGGGTGGGTATGGCTACACCTTC. This encodes CATTPRGGYGYTF.

The V and J genes are TRBV7-2 and TRBJ1-1; D possibly corresponds to TRBD1 (5 bases). Germline CDR1 and CDR2: SGHTA and FQGNSA. With 5 bases removed from V and 3 bases from J, the gap between germline ends came to 10 bases. The CDR3 runs to 13 residues. The CDR3 reads CASSLRQYTEAFF. For the CDR3, the DNA is TGTGCCAGCAGCCTACGACAGTACACTGAAGCTTTCTTT.

This chain connects TRBV30 to TRBJ1-4; D not certain. The CDR3 spans 14 residues. Trimming pared 1 base from V and 5 bases from J, leaving 11 bases between. Germline assignment: CDR1 GTSNPN and CDR2 SVGIG (reference sequence). The DNA of the CDR3 is TGTGCCTGGAGTGAAGTCAGTGTCAATGAAAAACTGTTTTTT. Amino acids: CAWSEVSVNEKLFF.

V usage is TRBV28 and J usage is TRBJ1-2; 8 nucleotides agree with TRBD1. The J segment lost 2 bases and the V segment lost 5 bases, leaving 4 bases of the junction unmatched. CDR3 length equals 14 residues. CDR1 and CDR2 from the germline V gene are MDHEN and SYDVKM. The CDR3 nucleotides are TGTGCCAGCAGTCACAGGGGGGGGAACTATGGCTACACCTTC. Translation gives CASSHRGGNYGYTF.

The chain uses TRBV6-1 and TRBJ1-5; D gene unclear. With 8 bases removed from V and 3 bases from J, the gap between germline ends came to 11 bases. The CDR3 has 13 residues. Germline CDR1 and CDR2: MNHNS and SASEGT. CDR3 loop: CASFDTINQPQHF. DNA of the CDR3: TGTGCCAGCTTTGACACAATCAATCAGCCCCAGCATTTT.

This clone was seen only once. The DNA of the CDR3 is TGTGCCAGCAGCATCGGGACTAGCGGGCGAATCTACGAGCAGTACTTC. Its translation: CASSIGTSGRIYEQYF. The gene calls are TRBV13 and TRBJ2-7; 12 positions agree with TRBD2. Per the germline V gene, CDR1 is PRHDT and CDR2 is FYEKMQ (reference sequence). J was trimmed by 3 bases and V by 5 bases; bases with no gene match: 8. This CDR3 region has 16 residues.

This clone has a single count. The junction and the germline gene differ at one end; a read error may be behind it. The V gene is TRBV7-2, the J gene TRBJ2-2; 11 bases are a match to TRBD2. Germline assignment: CDR1 SGHTA and CDR2 FQGNSA. The CDR3 loop spans 17 amino acids. As DNA, the CDR3 is TGTGCCAGCAGTTTAGCGGGGGGGCGCAGGAGCACCGGGGAGCTGTTTTTT. This gives the protein CASSLAGGRRSTGELFF. The whole variable domain, filled in from reference TRBV7-2 and TRBJ2-2, reads GAGVSQSPSNKVTEKGKDVELRCDPISGHTALYWYRQSLGQGLEFLIYFQGNSAPDKSGLPSDRFSAERTGGSVSTLTIQRTQQEDSAVYLCASSLAGGRRSTGELFFGEGSRLTVL.

The rearrangement joins TRBV7-9 to TRBJ2-7, with D possibly TRBD1 on 5 matching bases. Germline-derived CDR1 and CDR2 are SEHNR and FQNEAQ (reference sequence). V was pared by 0 bases and J by 5 bases, with 17 bases between. CDR3 length: 16 residues. The CDR3 sequence is CASSLATRTQHHEQYF. CDR3 DNA sequence: TGTGCCAGCAGCTTAGCGACCAGGACACAACACCACGAGCAGTACTTC.